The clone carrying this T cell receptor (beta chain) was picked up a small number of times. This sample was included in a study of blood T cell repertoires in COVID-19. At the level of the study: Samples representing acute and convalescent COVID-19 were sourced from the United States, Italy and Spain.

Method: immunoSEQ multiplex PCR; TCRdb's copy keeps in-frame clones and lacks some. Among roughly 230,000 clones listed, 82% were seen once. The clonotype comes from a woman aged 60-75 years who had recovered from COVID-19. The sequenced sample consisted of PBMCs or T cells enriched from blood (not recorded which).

CDR3 nucleotides: TGTGCCAGCAGCATCAGACAGGGGTTGAACACTGAAGCTTTCTTT. This codes for CASSIRQGLNTEAFF. This chain uses TRBV2 with TRBJ1-1; 8 nucleotides align to TRBD1. There are 15 residues in the CDR3. In germline, CDR1 is SNHLY, CDR2 FYNNEI. The V and J ends lost 6 bases and 0 bases, in that order; junction bases with no gene match: 6.